This TCR beta chain comes out of a study of T cell repertoires in cytomegalovirus infection. For the study at large: An indication of both CMV infection and matching HLA type came from public TCR beta signatures. General study findings and limits: In two of eight donors, the top clonotype was HLA-C-restricted CMV-specific. Cumulative frequency of public TCR beta families picked out carriers of CMV plus the relevant HLA.

With 5 bases clipped from V and 7 bases from J, the junction kept 12 bases outside the gene matches. This CDR3 is 16 amino acids long. From germline, CDR1 is MDHEN and CDR2 SYDVKM. TCRdb used MiXCR to reprocess the reads, holding one entry per CDR3 protein. The table has 150,000 to 200,000 distinct CDR3 sequences, 14% seen once. This clonotype was counted only a few times. The antigen is undetermined. The sequenced sample was PBMCs. The chain links TRBV28 to TRBJ1-2, with 11 bases matching TRBD1. This receptor was taken from a human donor in good health (CMV status not recorded). Some clones in this sample may be carry-over from other donors' samples. The CDR3 DNA follows: TGTGCCAGCAGTCTACTCCCGGGACAGGGGGTATTTGGCTACACCTTC. This sequence encodes CASSLLPGQGVFGYTF.